This TCR beta chain derives from a study of cytomegalovirus exposure and HLA in healthy donors. Data came from immunoSEQ multiplex PCR; TCRdb stores just in-frame clones and leaves some out. The sample lists 95,000 to 150,000 clones, 89% occurring once. V gave up 4 bases and J gave up 4 bases; unmatched junction bases: 6. This CDR3 region has 14 residues. Germline assignment: CDR1 MGHDK and CDR2 SYGVNS. On this clone itself: Its antigen is undetermined.

Study-wide results and caveats: Most TCR sequences were rare, but some public TCRs occurred in many donors.

It was the approximately 130-subject validation cohort, separate from the roughly 700-subject first cohort, to which the donors belonged. The rearrangement uses TRBV25-1 and TRBJ1-2, with 7 bases matching TRBD1. The TCR was taken from a woman aged 18 to 35 in good health and CMV-seronegative. Sequenced: PBMCs. CDR3 DNA sequence: TGTGCCAGCAGTGGGTACCGGGACAGCTATGGCTACACCTTC. As protein: CASSGYRDSYGYTF.